One and the same sample provided the 15 T cell receptor beta chains below, sequenced in a study of CD8+CD57+ T cells in acquired aplastic anemia. Patients chosen for sequencing had shown CD8+CD57+ cell expansion by flow cytometry. Genomic DNA provided the template from which TCR beta VDJ and CDR3 profiles were obtained. TCRdb called the reads again in MiXCR, with one record for every CDR3 protein. The table lists about 270,000 distinct CDR3 sequences, 82% of them singletons, with 40% to 55% in the top ten. Sequences were obtained from sorted CD4+, CD8+, or CD8+CD57+ T cells (not recorded which) from PBMCs. Source of these receptors: a human donor with aplastic anemia.

V and J are TRBV9 and TRBJ2-7, with 7 bases matching TRBD1. The CDR3 is 13 amino acids. V shed 4 bases, J shed 6 bases, and the junction held 7 bases outside the gene matches. Germline CDR1 is SGDLS and CDR2 is YYNGEE. The CDR3 DNA reads as TGTGCCAGCAGCCCCCGGGACAGCAGCGAGCAGTACTTC. Protein sequence: CASSPRDSSEQYF.

To note about this clonotype: One end of the junction is discordant with germline, which a read error may explain. This chain connects TRBV7-9 to TRBJ1-2; unclear D gene. CDR1 SEHNR and CDR2 FQNEAQ come from the germline V gene (reference sequence). This CDR3 contains 13 residues. The CDR3, as DNA: TGCGCCAGCAGCCAAGGCCTTGCAGGCGGCTACAAGTTC. Its translation: CASSQGLAGGYKF. Drawing the rest from reference TRBV7-9 and TRBJ1-2, the complete variable domain is DTGVSQNPRHKITKRGQNVTFRCDPISEHNRLYWYRQTLGQGPEFLTYFQNEAQLEKSRLLSDRFSAERPKGSFSTLEIQRTEQGDSAMYLCASSQGLAGGYKFGSGTRLTVV.

In nucleotides, the CDR3 is TGTGCCAGCAGCTCCTCCTGGACAGGGATAAACGATGGCTTCTTT. Its protein is CASSSSWTGINDGFF. The chain combines TRBV7-9 with TRBJ1-1, with 8 bases identical to TRBD1. V trimming: 4 bases; J trimming: 14 bases; junction bases outside the gene matches: 18. Germline values: CDR1 SEHNR, CDR2 FQNEAQ (reference sequence). The CDR3 runs to 15 residues.

This clonotype was detected only a few times. Germline and junction disagree at one end, which may indicate a read error. The V and J genes are TRBV7-9 and TRBJ2-3; 9 bases align to TRBD2. Germline V gene data show CDR1 as SEHNR and CDR2 as FQNEAQ (reference sequence). The CDR3 length is 14 residues. The CDR3 sequence is CASSFAGSGGSDDF. The CDR3 DNA sequence: TGTGCCAGCAGCTTTGCGGGAAGCGGGGGGAGCGATGATTTT.

The rearrangement uses TRBV7-3 and TRBJ2-7, with a tentative D call TRBD2 (6 bases). The V and J ends lost 6 bases and 4 bases respectively, with 28 bases between them. There are 18 residues in the CDR3. The germline V gene has CDR1 SGHTA and CDR2 FQGTGA. CDR3 bases: TGTGCCAGCAGTTTTCACGGGACTTGGGGAGACCCCCAGTACGAGCAGTACGTC. Its protein is CASSFHGTWGDPQYEQYV.

The chain has TRBV29-1 and TRBJ1-2; D is possibly TRBD1 (5 bases). The CDR3 is 11 residues long. V was trimmed by 6 bases and J by 8 bases, leaving 13 bases between them. Germline CDR1 is SQVTM and CDR2 is ANQGSEA. The CDR3 here is CSVGGERGYTF. The CDR3 DNA reads TGCAGCGTCGGGGGGGAAAGAGGCTACACCTTC.

V usage is TRBV7-8 and J usage is TRBJ2-7; D unclear. Trimming took 5 bases from V and 3 from J, leaving 17 bases between them. This CDR3 has 15 residues. Germline V lookup: CDR1 SGHVS, CDR2 FQNEAQ. CDR3 DNA sequence: TGTGCCAGCAGCGAGCTGACACCTCTCCTCTACGAGCAGTACTTC. Encoded protein: CASSELTPLLYEQYF.

The rearrangement joins TRBV7-8 to TRBJ2-3; the D gene could be TRBD1 or TRBD2 (5 bases each). The length of the CDR3 is 15 residues. Trimming left V 5 bases short and J 10 bases short, with 22 bases between. Germline values: CDR1 SGHVS, CDR2 FQNEAQ. CDR3 amino acids: CASSVGRADNAPQYF. The CDR3 region has the DNA TGTGCCAGCAGCGTAGGACGAGCGGACAATGCGCCGCAGTATTTT.

With respect to this clonotype: This is likely a read error, given that the CDR3 carries no conserved phenylalanine or tryptophan at its end. No DNA is shown, since the ends of the CDR3 on it are uncertain; the CDR3 is the one TCRdb lists. The chain combines TRBV7-3 with TRBJ2-3; TRBD1, the D gene given by the table, was not confirmed from the DNA. Germline assignment: CDR1 SGHTA and CDR2 FQGTGA. The CDR3 extends over 13 residues, inclusive of both ends. This chain's CDR3 is CASSAGGTATVCC.

The CDR3 is CASSIAMGAYNEQFF. Here the CDR3 DNA reads TGTGCCAGTAGCATAGCTATGGGAGCCTACAATGAGCAGTTCTTC. The V gene is TRBV11-3, the J gene TRBJ2-1; the D gene is possibly TRBD2 (5 bases). Germline CDR1 SGHNT, CDR2 YENEEA. The CDR3 loop spans 15 amino acids. V was shortened by 9 bases and J by 2 bases, with 17 bases between the two germline ends.

With respect to this clonotype: The conserved final phenylalanine or tryptophan is absent from the CDR3, which likely points to a read error. The DNA is left out, because the CDR3 cannot be placed on it with certainty; the CDR3 is given as TCRdb lists it. This chain links TRBV15 with TRBJ2-5. Including both end residues, the CDR3 is 16 amino acids long. Germline loops: CDR1 LNHNV, CDR2 YYDKDF (reference sequence). CDR3 sequence reads: CASSRGRQQETQTLYS.

The chain links TRBV20-1 to TRBJ2-3; 11 nucleotides match TRBD2. The CDR3 sequence is 16 residues long. J lost 7 bases, V lost 2 bases, and 11 bases had no gene match. Germline V gene lookup returns CDR1 DFQATT and CDR2 SNEGSKA (reference sequence). CDR3 sequence: CSARNYGTSGSNTQYF. The CDR3 nucleotides read TGCAGTGCTAGAAATTATGGGACTAGCGGCTCAAATACGCAGTATTTT.

About this clonotype: A read error may account for a junction end that differs from germline. This chain uses TRBV7-8 with TRBJ2-5; D unclear. Germline CDR1 is SGHVS and CDR2 is FQNEAQ. CDR3 length: 14 amino acids. The CDR3 sequence is CASSLDLNRNTEAF. The CDR3, as DNA: TGTGCCAGCAGCTTAGATCTGAACCGGAACACTGAGGCCTTC.

V gene TRBV7-9 combines with J gene TRBJ1-2, with D maybe TRBD1 (5 bases). Germline V gene sequence: CDR1 SEHNR, CDR2 FQNEAQ (reference sequence). V was trimmed by 3 bases and J by 10 bases, leaving 21 bases between them. CDR3 length: 15 amino acids. The CDR3 reads CASSFQRSGGYDYTF. The DNA for the CDR3 is TGTGCCAGCAGCTTTCAAAGAAGCGGGGGGTACGACTACACCTTC.

As for this clonotype: Sequence at one end of the junction differs from germline and may be a read error. The rearrangement links TRBV7-9 to TRBJ1-5; D unclear. The germline V gene encodes CDR1 SEHNR and CDR2 FQNEAQ (reference sequence). This CDR3 is built from 14 residues. The CDR3 is CASSFQRSGEPDEF. The CDR3 nucleotides are TGTGCCAGCAGCTTTCAAAGAAGCGGGGAGCCCGATGAGTTT.